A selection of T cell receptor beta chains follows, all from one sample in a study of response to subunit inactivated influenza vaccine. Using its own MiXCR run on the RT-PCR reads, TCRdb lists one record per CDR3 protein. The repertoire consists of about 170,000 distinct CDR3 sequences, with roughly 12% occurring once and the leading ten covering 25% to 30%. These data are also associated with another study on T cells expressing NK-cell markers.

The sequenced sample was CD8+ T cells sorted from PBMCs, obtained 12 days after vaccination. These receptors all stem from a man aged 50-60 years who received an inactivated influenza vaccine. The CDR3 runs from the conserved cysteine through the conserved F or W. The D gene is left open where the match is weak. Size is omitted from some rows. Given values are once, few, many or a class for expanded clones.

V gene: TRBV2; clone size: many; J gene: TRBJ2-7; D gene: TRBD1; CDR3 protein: CASSLGQAGIYEQYF; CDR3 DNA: TGTGCCAGCAGCCTAGGACAGGCCGGAATCTACGAGCAGTACTTC
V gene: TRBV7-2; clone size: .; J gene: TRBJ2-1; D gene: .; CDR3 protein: CASSLIGHGGYNEQFF; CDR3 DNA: TGTGCCAGCAGCTTAATAGGCCATGGAGGGTACAATGAGCAGTTCTTC
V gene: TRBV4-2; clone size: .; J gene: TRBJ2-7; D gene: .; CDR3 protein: CASSQEGGAYEQYF; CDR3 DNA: TGTGCCAGCAGCCAAGAGGGGGGCGCTTACGAGCAGTACTTC
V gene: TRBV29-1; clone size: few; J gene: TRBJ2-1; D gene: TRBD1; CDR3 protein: CSVSTGTGTNEQFF; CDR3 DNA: TGCAGCGTGTCGACCGGGACAGGGACCAATGAGCAGTTCTTC
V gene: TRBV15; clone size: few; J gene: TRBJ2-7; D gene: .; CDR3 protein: CATSRVSRLHEQYF; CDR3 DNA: TGTGCCACCAGCAGAGTGTCCAGGCTACACGAGCAGTACTTC
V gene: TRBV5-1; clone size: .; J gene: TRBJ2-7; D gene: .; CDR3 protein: CASSPTPGDEQYF; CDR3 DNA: TGCGCCAGCAGCCCGACCCCCGGCGACGAGCAGTACTTC
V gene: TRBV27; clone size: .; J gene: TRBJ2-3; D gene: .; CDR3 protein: CASSFLLGSSDTQYF; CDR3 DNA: TGTGCCAGCAGTTTCTTGTTAGGGAGTTCAGATACGCAGTATTTT
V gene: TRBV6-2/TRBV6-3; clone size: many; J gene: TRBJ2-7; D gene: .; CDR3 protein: CASGHYEQYF; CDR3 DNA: TGTGCCAGCGGTCACTACGAGCAGTACTTC
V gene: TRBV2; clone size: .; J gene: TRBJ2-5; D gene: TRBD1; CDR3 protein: CASSIEGAQETQYF; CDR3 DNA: TGTGCCAGCAGCATCGAGGGGGCCCAAGAGACCCAGTACTTC
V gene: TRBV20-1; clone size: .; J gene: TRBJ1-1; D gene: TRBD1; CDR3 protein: CSASGYVGTGPMKTEAFF; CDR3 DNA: TGCAGTGCTAGTGGCTATGTTGGGACAGGGCCCATGAAGACTGAAGCTTTCTTT
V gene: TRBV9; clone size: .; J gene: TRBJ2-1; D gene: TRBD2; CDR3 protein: CASSTPSGVGEQFF; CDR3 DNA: TGTGCCAGCAGCACTCCTAGCGGGGTTGGTGAGCAGTTCTTC
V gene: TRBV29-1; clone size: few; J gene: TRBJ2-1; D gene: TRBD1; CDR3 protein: CSVRTGPGGEQFF; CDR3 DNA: TGCAGCGTGAGGACAGGCCCTGGGGGTGAGCAGTTCTTC
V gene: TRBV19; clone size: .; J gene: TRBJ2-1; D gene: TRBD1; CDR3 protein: CASSIGPGQHFSYNEQFF; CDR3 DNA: TGTGCCAGTAGTATAGGACCGGGACAGCATTTCTCCTACAATGAGCAGTTCTTC
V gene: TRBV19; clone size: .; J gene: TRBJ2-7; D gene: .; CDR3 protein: CASSPRVYGSYEQYF; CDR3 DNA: TGTGCCAGTAGTCCCCGGGTTTACGGGAGTTACGAGCAGTACTTC
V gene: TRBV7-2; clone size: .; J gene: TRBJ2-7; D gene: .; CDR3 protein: CASSLDSSLYYEQYF; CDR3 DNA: TGTGCCAGCAGCTTAGACAGTTCCCTTTACTACGAGCAGTACTTC
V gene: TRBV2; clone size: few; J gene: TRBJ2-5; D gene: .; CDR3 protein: CASIEGGFSQYF; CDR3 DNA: TGTGCCAGCATTGAGGGGGGCTTTTCGCAGTACTTC
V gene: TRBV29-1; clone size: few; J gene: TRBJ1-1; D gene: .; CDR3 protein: CSGHSENTEAFF; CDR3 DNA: TGCAGCGGACACAGTGAAAACACTGAAGCTTTCTTT
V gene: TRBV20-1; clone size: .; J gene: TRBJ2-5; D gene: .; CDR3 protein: CSASGGGALETQYF; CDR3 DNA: TGCAGTGCTAGTGGTGGGGGGGCTCTAGAGACCCAGTACTTC
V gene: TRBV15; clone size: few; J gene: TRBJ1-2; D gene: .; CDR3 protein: CATSRGLDMAGGYTF; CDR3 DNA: TGTGCCACCAGCAGAGGGTTAGATATGGCCGGCGGCTACACCTTC
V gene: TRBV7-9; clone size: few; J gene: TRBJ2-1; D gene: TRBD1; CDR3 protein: CASSETGEPYNEQFF; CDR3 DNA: TGTGCCAGCAGCGAGACAGGGGAACCCTACAATGAGCAGTTCTTC
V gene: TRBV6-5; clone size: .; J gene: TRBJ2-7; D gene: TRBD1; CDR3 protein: CASSYSGQGSRYF; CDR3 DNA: TGTGCCAGCAGTTACTCGGGACAGGGTAGTAGGTACTTC
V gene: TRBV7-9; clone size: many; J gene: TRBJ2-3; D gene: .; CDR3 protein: CASSQSSTDTQYF; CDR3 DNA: TGTGCCAGCAGCCAGTCCAGCACAGATACGCAGTATTTT
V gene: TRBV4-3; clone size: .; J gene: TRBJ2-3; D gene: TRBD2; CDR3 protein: CASSQAALIGGSTDTQYF; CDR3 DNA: TGCGCCAGCAGCCAAGCCGCACTGATCGGCGGGAGTACAGATACGCAGTATTTT
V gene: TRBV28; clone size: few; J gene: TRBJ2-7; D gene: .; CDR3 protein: CASSFTTGSYEQYF; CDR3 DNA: TGTGCCAGCAGTTTTACGACAGGCTCCTACGAGCAGTACTTC
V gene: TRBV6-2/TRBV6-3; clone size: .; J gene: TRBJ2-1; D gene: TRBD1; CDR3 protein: CASSTGTEYNEQFF; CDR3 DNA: TGTGCCAGCAGTACCGGGACAGAATACAATGAGCAGTTCTTC
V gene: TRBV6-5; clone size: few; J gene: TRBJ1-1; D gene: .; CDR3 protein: CASSYSRQWNTEAFF; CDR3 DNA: TGTGCCAGCAGTTACTCGAGACAGTGGAACACTGAAGCTTTCTTT
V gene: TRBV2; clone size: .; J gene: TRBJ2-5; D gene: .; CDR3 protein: CASRPTTTQYQETQYF; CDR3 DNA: TGTGCCAGCAGACCTACGACAACCCAGTACCAAGAGACCCAGTACTTC
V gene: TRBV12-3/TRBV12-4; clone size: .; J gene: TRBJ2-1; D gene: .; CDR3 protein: CASSLLRGNEQFF; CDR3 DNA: TGTGCCAGCAGTTTACTGAGGGGCAATGAGCAGTTCTTC
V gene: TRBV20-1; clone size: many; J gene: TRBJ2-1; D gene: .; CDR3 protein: CSASRPRGFYNEQFF; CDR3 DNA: TGCAGTGCTAGTAGGCCCCGGGGGTTCTACAATGAGCAGTTCTTC
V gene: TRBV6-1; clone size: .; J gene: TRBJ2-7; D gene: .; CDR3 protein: CASSGPRDGTYEQYF; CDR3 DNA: TGTGCCAGCAGTGGACCCCGGGACGGCACCTACGAGCAGTACTTC
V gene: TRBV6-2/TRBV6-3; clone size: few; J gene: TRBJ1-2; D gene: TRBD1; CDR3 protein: CASSYSRTGGDYGYTF; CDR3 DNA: TGTGCCAGCAGTTACTCGAGGACAGGGGGCGACTATGGCTACACCTTC
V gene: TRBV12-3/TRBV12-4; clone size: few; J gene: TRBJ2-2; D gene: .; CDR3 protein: CASSFSWNTGELFF; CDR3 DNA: TGTGCCAGCAGTTTTTCGTGGAACACCGGGGAGCTGTTTTTT
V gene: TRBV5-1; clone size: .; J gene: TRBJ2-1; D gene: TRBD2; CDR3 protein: CASSFTLAGRDYNEQFF; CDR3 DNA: TGCGCCAGCAGCTTCACATTAGCGGGGAGAGATTACAATGAGCAGTTCTTC
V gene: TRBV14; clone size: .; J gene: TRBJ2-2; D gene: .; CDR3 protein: CASSQGIRGHTGELFF; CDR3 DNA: TGTGCCAGCAGCCAAGGAATTAGGGGTCACACCGGGGAGCTGTTTTTT
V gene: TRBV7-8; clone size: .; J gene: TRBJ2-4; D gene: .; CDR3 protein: CASSLEASGTENIQYF; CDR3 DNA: TGTGCCAGCAGCTTAGAGGCTTCGGGCACCGAAAACATTCAGTACTTC
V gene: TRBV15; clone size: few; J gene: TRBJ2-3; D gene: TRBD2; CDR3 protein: CATNTKRDLPTDTQYF; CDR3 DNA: TGTGCCACCAACACAAAGCGGGACCTCCCCACAGATACGCAGTATTTT
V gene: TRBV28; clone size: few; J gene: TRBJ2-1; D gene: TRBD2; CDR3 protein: CASSFPGTSGRAYDNEQFF; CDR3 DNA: TGTGCCAGCAGTTTCCCCGGGACTAGCGGGAGGGCCTATGACAATGAGCAGTTCTTC
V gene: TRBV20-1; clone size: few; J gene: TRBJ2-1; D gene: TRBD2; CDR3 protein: CSARDPASGSIREQFF; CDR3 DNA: TGCAGTGCTAGAGATCCGGCTAGCGGGAGTATTCGGGAGCAGTTCTTC
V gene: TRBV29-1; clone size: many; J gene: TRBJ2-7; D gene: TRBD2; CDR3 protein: CSVESVRGSSYEQYF; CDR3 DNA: TGCAGCGTTGAATCAGTGCGGGGGAGCTCCTACGAGCAGTACTTC
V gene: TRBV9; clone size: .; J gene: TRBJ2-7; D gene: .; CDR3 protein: CASSVASAGTYEQYF; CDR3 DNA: TGTGCCAGCAGCGTAGCTTCGGCAGGGACCTACGAGCAGTACTTC
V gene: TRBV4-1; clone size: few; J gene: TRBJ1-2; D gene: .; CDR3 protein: CASSQVAGAVYGYTF; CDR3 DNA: TGCGCCAGCAGCCAAGTTGCGGGGGCGGTCTATGGCTACACCTTC
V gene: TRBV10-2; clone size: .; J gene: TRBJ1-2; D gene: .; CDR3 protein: CASSEERGYGYTF; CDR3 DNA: TGCGCCAGCAGTGAGGAAAGGGGCTATGGCTACACCTTC
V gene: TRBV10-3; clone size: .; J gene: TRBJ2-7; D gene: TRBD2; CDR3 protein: CAISDETSGERDEQYF; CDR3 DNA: TGTGCCATCAGCGACGAGACTAGCGGAGAGAGGGACGAGCAGTACTTC
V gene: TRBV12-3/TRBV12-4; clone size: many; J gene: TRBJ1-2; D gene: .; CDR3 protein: CASSPGSYGYTF; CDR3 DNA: TGTGCCAGCAGTCCCGGCAGCTATGGCTACACCTTC
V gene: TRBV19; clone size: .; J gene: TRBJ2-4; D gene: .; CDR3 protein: CASRLNVIQYF; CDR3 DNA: TGTGCCAGTAGGCTTAATGTCATTCAGTACTTC
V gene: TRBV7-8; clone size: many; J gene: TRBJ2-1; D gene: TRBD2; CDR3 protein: CASSLAAAGVVYNEQFF; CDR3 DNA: TGTGCCAGCAGCTTAGCGGCGGCGGGAGTCGTTTACAATGAGCAGTTCTTC
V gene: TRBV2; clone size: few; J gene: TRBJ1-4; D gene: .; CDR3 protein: CASSPSEKLFF; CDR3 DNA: TGTGCCAGCTCTCCCTCGGAAAAACTGTTTTTT
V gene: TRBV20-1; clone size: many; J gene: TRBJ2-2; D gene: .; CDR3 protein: CSARDSTNTGELFF; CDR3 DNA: TGCAGTGCTAGAGACAGCACGAACACCGGGGAGCTGTTTTTT
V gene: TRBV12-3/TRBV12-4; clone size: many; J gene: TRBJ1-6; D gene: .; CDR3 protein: CASSPSGSPLHF; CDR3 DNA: TGTGCCAGCAGCCCCTCGGGTTCACCCCTCCACTTT
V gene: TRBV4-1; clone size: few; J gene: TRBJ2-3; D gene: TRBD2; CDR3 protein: CASSQEHPAGAADTQYF; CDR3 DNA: TGCGCCAGCAGCCAAGAACATCCAGCGGGGGCGGCAGATACGCAGTATTTT
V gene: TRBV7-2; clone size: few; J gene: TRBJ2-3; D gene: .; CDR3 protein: CASSLAWATDTQYF; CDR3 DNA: TGTGCCAGCAGCTTAGCGTGGGCCACAGATACGCAGTATTTT
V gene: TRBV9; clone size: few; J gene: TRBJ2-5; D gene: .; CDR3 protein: CASSVGSLVLETQYF; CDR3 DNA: TGTGCCAGCAGCGTAGGATCACTAGTTCTGGAGACCCAGTACTTC
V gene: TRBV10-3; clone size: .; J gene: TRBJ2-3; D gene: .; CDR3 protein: CAIMGGLYTDTQYF; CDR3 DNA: TGTGCCATCATGGGCGGGCTATACACAGATACGCAGTATTTT
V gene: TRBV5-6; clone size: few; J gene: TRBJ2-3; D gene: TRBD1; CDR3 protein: CASSESTGPLLTDTQYF; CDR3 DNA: TGTGCCAGCAGCGAATCGACAGGGCCCCTCTTAACAGATACGCAGTATTTT
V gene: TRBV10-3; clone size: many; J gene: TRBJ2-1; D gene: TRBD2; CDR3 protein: CAISEGTSGIEDEQFF; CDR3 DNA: TGTGCCATCAGTGAGGGGACTAGCGGGATTGAAGATGAGCAGTTCTTC
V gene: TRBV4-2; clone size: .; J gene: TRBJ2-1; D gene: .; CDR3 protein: CASSQDPAAGLEQFF; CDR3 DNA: TGTGCCAGCAGCCAAGATCCTGCGGCGGGTCTAGAGCAGTTCTTC
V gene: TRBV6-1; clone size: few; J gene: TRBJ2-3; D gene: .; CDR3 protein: CASSGQWATDTQYF; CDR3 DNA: TGTGCCAGCAGCGGACAGTGGGCGACAGATACGCAGTATTTT
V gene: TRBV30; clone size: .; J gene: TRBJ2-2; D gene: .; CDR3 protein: CAWSSTGTAGELFF; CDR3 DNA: TGTGCCTGGAGTAGCACCGGGACAGCGGGAGAGCTGTTTTTT